Sequencing of this T cell receptor (beta chain) was carried out in a study of blood T cell repertoires in COVID-19. Overall study: T cells, B-cell-depleted T cells, or PBMCs provided the cDNA or gDNA that served as material.

TCRdb's table, derived via immunoSEQ multiplex PCR, lists solely in-frame clones and lacks some. The table has under 150,000 clones, 80% to 90% seen once. Per the germline V gene, CDR1 is SNHLY and CDR2 is FYNNEI. V was clipped by 7 bases and J by 4 bases; unmatched bases: 3. The CDR3 sequence is 13 residues long. This clone has just one count. Sequencing was done on a sample of peripheral blood. The chain uses TRBV2 and TRBJ1-2, with TRBD1 identical over 10 bases. This sequence originates from a human donor in a cohort sampled during active COVID-19. The CDR3 bases are TGTGCCAGCATGGACAGGGGGAGCTATGGCTACACCTTC. Translated: CASMDRGSYGYTF.